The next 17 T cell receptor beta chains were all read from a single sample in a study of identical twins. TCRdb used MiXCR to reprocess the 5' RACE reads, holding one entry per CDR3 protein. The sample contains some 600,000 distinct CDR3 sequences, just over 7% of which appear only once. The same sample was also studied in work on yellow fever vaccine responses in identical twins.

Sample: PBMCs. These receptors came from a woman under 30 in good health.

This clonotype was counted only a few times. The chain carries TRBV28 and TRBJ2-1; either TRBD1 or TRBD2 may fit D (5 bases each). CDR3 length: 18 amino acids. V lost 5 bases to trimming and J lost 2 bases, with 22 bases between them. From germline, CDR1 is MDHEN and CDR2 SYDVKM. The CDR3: CASSPPPGPRAPYNEQFF. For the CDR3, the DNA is TGTGCCAGCAGTCCACCCCCGGGACCGAGGGCGCCCTACAATGAGCAGTTCTTC.

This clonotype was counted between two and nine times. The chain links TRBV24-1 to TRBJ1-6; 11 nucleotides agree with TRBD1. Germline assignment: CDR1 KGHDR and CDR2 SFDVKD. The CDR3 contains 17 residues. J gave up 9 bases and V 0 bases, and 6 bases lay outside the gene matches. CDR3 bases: TGTGCCACCAGTGATTTGGTCAGGGGACAGGGGGGTTCACCCCTCCACTTT. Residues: CATSDLVRGQGGSPLHF.

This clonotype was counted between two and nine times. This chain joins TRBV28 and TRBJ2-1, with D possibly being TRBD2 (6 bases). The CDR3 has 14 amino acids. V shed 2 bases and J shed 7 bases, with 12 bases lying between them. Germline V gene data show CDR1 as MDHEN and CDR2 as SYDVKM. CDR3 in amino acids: CASSLGGFENEQFF. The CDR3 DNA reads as TGTGCCAGCAGTTTAGGAGGGTTTGAGAATGAGCAGTTCTTC. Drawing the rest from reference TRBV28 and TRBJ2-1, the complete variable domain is DVKVTQSSRYLVKRTGEKVFLECVQDMDHENMFWYRQDPGLGLRLIYFSYDVKMKEKGDIPEGYSVSREKKERFSLILESASTNQTSMYLCASSLGGFENEQFFGPGTRLTVL.

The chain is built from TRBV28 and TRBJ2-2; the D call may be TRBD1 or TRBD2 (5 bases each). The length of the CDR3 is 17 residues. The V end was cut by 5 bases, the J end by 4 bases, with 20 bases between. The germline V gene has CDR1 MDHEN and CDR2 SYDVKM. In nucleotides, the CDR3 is TGTGCCAGCAGTCCACCCGGGATAGAGAGGGGCACCGGGGAGCTGTTTTTT. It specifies CASSPPGIERGTGELFF.

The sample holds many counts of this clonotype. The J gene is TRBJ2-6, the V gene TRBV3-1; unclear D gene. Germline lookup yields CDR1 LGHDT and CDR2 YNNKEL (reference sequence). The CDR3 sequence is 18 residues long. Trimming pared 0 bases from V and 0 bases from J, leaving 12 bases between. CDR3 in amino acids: CASSQDFTLRSGANVLTF. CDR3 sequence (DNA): TGTGCCAGCAGCCAAGATTTCACGTTACGCTCTGGGGCCAACGTCCTGACTTTC.

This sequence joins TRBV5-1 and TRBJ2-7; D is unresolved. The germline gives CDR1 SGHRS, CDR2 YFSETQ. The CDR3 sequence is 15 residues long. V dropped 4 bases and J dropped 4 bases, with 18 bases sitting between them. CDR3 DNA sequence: TGCGCCAGCAGCCACCGGAGTCAGACGCAATACGAGCAGTACTTC. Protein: CASSHRSQTQYEQYF.

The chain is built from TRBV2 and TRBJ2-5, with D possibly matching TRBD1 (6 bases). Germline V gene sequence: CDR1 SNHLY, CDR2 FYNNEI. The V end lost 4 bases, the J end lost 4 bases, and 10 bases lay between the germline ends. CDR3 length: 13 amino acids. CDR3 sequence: CASSGGPRETQYF. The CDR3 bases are TGTGCCAGCAGTGGGGGGCCTCGAGAGACCCAGTACTTC.

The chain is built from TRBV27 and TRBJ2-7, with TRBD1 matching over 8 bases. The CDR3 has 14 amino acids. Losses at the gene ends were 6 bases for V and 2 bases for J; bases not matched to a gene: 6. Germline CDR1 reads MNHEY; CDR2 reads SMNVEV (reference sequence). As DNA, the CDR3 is TGTGCCAGCAGACCTGACAGGGGAGCCTACGAGCAGTACTTC. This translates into CASRPDRGAYEQYF.

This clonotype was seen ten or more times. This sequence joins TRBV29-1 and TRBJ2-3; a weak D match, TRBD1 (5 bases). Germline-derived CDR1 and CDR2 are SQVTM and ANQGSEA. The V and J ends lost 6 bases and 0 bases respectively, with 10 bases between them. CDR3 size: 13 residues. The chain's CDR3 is CSVDRDSTDTQYF. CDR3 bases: TGCAGCGTCGACAGAGACAGCACAGATACGCAGTATTTT.

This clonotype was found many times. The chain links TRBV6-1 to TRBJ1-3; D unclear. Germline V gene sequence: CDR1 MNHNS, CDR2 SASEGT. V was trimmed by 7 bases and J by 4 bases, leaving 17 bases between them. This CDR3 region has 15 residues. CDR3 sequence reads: CASKSSGSEGNTIYF. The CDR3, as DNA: TGTGCCAGCAAATCCAGCGGGTCTGAAGGAAACACCATATATTTT.

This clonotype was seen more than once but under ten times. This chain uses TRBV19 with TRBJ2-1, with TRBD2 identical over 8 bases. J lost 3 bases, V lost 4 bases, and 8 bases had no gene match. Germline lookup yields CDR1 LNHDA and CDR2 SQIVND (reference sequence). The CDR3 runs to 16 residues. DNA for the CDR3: TGTGCCAGTAGTAGACTAACTAGCGGTAACTACAATGAGCAGTTCTTC. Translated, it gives CASSRLTSGNYNEQFF.

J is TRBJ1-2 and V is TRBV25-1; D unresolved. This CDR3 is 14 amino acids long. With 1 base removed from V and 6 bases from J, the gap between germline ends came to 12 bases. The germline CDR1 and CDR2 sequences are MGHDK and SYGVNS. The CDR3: CASSEWGGSHGYTF. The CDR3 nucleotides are TGTGCCAGCAGTGAATGGGGAGGGAGCCATGGCTACACCTTC.

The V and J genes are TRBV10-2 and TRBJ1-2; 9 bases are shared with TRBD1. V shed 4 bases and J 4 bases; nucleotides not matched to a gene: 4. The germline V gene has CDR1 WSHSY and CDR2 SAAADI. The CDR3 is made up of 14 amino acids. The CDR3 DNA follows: TGCGCCAGCAGTGGGACAGGGGCCAGCTATGGCTACACCTTC. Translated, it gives CASSGTGASYGYTF.

This CDR3 is CASVFGRGSYNEQFF. CDR3 nucleotides: TGTGCCAGCGTGTTTGGGAGGGGCTCCTACAATGAGCAGTTCTTC. The J gene is TRBJ2-1, the V gene TRBV28; 7 nucleotides agree with TRBD2. The V gene end was trimmed by 8 bases and the J gene end by 0 bases; junction bases not matched to a gene: 7. CDR1 MDHEN and CDR2 SYDVKM come from the germline V gene. CDR3 size: 15 residues.

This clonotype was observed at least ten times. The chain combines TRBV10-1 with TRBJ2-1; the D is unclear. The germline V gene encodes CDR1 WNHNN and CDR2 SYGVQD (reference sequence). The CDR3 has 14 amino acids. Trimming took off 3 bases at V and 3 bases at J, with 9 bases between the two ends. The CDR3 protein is CASSDRLDYNEQFF. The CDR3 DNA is TGCGCCAGCAGTGACCGTCTAGACTACAATGAGCAGTTCTTC.

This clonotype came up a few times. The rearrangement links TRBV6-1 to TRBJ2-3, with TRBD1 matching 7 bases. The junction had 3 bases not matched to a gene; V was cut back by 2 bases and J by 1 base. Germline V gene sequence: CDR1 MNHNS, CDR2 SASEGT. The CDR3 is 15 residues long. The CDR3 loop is CASSEITGGTDTQYF. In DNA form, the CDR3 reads TGTGCCAGCAGTGAAATCACAGGGGGCACAGATACGCAGTATTTT.

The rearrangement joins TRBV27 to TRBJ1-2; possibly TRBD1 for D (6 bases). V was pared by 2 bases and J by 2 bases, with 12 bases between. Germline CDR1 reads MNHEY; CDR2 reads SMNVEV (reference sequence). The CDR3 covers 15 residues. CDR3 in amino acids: CASSLRGAVNYGYTF. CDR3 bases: TGTGCCAGCAGTTTAAGGGGGGCTGTCAACTATGGCTACACCTTC.